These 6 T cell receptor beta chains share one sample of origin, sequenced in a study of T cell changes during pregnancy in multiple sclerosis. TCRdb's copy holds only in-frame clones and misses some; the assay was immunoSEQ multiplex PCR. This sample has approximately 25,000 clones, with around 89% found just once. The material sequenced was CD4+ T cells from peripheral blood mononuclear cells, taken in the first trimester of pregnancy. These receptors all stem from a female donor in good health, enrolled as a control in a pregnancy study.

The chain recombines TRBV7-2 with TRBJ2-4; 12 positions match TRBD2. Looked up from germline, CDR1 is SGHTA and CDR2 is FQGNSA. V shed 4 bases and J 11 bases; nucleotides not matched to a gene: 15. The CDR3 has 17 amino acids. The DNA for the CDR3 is TGTGCCAGCAGCTCCGACCCACTAGCGGGAGGTGGGAGAGTTCAGTACTTC. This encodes CASSSDPLAGGGRVQYF.

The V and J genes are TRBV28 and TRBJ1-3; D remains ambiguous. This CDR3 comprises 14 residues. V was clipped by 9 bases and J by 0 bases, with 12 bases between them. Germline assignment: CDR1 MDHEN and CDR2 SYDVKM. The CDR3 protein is CASMTSTSGNTIYF. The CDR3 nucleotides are TGTGCCAGTATGACTTCTACCTCTGGAAACACCATATATTTT.

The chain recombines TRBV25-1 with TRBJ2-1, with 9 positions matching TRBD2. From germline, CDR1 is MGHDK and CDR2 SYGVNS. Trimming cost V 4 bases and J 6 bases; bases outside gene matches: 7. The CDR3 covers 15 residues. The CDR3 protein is CASSVGSGSSNEQFF. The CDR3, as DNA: TGTGCCAGCAGTGTGGGTAGCGGGAGTAGCAATGAGCAGTTCTTC.

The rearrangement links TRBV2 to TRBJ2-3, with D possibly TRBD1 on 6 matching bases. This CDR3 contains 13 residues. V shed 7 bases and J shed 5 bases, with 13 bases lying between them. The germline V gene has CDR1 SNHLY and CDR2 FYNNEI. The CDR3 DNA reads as TGTGCCAGCAACAGGGACGAGATAGATACGCAGTATTTT. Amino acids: CASNRDEIDTQYF.

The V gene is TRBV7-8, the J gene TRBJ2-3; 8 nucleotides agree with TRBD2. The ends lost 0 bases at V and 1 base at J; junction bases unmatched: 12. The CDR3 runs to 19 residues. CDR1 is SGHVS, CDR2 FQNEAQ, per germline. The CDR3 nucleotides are TGTGCCAGCAGCTTAGCGCTTAGCGGGACCCCCCCGGGCACAGATACGCAGTATTTT. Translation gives CASSLALSGTPPGTDTQYF.

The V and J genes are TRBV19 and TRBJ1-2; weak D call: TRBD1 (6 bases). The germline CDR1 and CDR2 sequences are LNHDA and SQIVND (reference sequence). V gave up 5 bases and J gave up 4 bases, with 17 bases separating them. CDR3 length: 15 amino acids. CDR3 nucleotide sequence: TGTGCCAGTAGTGTACTTACAGGGTACCTCTATGGCTACACCTTC. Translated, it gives CASSVLTGYLYGYTF. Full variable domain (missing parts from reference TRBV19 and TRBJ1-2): DGGITQSPKYLFRKEGQNVTLSCEQNLNHDAMYWYRQDPGQGLRLIYYSQIVNDFQKGDIAEGYSVSREKKESFPLTVTSAQKNPTAFYLCASSVLTGYLYGYTFGSGTRLTVV.